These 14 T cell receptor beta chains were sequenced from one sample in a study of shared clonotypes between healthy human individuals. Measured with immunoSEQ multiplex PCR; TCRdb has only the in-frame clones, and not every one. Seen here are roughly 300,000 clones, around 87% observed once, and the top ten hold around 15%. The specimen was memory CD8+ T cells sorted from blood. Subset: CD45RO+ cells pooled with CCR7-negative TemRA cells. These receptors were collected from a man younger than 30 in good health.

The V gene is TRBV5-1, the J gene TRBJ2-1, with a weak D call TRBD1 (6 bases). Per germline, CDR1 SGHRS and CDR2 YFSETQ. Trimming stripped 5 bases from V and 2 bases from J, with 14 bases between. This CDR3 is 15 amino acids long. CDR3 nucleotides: TGCGCCAGCAGAACTACAGGGACCGCCTACAATGAGCAGTTCTTC. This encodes CASRTTGTAYNEQFF.

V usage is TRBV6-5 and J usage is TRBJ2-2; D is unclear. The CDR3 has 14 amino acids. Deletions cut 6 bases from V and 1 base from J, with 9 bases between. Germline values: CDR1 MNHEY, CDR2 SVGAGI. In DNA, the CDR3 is TGTGCCAGCAGACTTACCGGGAACACCGGGGAGCTGTTTTTT. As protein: CASRLTGNTGELFF.

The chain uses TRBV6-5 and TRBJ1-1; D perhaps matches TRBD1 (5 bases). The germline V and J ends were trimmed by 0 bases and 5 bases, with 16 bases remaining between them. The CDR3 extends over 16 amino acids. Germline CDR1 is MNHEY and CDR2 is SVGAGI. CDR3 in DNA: TGTGCCAGCAGTTACTCGACCCCCAGGGAAAAAACTGAAGCTTTCTTT. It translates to CASSYSTPREKTEAFF.

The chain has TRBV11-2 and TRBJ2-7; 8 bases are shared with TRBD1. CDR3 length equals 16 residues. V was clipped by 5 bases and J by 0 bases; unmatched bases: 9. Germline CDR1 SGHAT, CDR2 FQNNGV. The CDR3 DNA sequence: TGTGCCAGCAGCGACCAGACAGGGGTTAGCTCCTACGAGCAGTACTTC. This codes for CASSDQTGVSSYEQYF.

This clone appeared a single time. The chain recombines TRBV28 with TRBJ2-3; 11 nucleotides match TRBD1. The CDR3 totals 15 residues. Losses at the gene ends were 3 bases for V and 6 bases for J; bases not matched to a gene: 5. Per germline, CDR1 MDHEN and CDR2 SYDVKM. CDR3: CASSFGTGGGDTQYF. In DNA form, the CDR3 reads TGTGCCAGCAGTTTTGGGACAGGGGGAGGGGATACGCAGTATTTT.

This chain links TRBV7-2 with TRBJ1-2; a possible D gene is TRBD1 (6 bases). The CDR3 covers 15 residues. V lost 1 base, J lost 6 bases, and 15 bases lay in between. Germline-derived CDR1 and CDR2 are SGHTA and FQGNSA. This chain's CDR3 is CASSLVGAGHDGYTF. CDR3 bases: TGTGCCAGCAGCTTAGTGGGCGCGGGACACGATGGCTACACCTTC.

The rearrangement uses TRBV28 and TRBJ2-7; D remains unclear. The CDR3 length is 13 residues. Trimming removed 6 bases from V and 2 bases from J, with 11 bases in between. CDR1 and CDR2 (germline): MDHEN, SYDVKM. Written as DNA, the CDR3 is TGTGCCAGCAGGGGGTCCCCCCCCTACGAGCAGTACTTC. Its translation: CASRGSPPYEQYF.

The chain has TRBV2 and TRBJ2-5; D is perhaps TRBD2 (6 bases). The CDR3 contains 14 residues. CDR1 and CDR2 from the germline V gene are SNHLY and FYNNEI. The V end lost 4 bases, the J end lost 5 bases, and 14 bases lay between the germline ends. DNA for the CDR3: TGTGCCAGCAGTGGGGCGGGAACGGTGGAGACCCAGTACTTC. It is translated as CASSGAGTVETQYF.

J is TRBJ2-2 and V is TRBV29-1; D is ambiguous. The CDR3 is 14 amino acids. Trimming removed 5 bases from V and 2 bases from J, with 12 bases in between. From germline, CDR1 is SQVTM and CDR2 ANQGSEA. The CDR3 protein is CSVRKYLNTGELFF. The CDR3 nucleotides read TGCAGCGTTCGAAAGTACTTAAACACCGGGGAGCTGTTTTTT.

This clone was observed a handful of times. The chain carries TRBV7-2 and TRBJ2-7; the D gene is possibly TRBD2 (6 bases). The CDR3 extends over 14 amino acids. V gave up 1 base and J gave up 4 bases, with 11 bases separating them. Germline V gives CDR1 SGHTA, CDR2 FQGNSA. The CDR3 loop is CASSLGGAGYEQYF. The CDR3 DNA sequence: TGTGCCAGCAGCTTAGGAGGGGCGGGGTACGAGCAGTACTTC.

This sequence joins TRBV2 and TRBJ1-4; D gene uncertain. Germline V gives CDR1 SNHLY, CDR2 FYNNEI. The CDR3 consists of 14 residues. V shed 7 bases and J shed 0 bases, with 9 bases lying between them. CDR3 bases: TGTGCCAGCAACCCAACAACAACTAATGAAAAACTGTTTTTT. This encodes CASNPTTTNEKLFF.

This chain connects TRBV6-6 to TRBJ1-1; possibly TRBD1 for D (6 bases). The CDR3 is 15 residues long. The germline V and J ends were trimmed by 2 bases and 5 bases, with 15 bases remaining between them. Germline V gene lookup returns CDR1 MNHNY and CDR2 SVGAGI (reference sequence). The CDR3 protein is CASSYGSGVWTEAFF. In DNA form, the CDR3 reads TGTGCCAGCAGTTACGGGTCAGGGGTGTGGACTGAAGCTTTCTTT.

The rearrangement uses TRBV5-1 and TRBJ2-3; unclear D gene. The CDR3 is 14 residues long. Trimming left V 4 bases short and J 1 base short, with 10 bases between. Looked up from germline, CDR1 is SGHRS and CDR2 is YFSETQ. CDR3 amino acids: CASSPYRGTDTQYF. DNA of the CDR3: TGCGCCAGCAGCCCCTACCGCGGCACAGATACGCAGTATTTT.

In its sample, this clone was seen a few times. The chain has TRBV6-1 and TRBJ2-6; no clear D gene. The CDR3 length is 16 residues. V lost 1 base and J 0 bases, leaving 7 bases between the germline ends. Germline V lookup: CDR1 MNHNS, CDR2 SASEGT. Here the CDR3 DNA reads TGTGCCAGCAGTGAAGAATCAGGCTCTGGGGCCAACGTCCTGACTTTC. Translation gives CASSEESGSGANVLTF.